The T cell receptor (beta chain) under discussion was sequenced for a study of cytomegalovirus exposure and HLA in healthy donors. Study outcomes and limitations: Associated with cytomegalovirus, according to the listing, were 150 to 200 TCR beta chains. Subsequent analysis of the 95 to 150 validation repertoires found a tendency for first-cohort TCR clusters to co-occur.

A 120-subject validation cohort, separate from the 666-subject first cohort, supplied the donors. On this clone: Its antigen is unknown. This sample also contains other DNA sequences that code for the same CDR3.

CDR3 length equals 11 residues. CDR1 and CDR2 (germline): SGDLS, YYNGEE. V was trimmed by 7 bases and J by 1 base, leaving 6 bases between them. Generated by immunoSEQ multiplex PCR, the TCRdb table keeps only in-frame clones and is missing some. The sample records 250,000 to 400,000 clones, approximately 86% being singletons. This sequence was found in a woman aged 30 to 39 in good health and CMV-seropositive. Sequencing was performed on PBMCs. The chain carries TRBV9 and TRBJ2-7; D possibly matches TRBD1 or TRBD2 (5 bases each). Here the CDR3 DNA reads TGTGCCAGCGGGGGATCCTACGAGCAGTACTTC. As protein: CASGGSYEQYF.